This T cell receptor (beta chain) was recovered during a study of blood T cell repertoires in COVID-19. The assay was immunoSEQ multiplex PCR, and TCRdb's table has in-frame clones only and misses some. In the table there are about 130,000 clones, roughly 82% of which are singletons. Germline assignment: CDR1 MDHEN and CDR2 SYDVKM. Germline trimming cut 4 bases from V and 6 bases from J; bases unmatched to any gene: 15. The CDR3 extends over 19 amino acids. The TCR was taken from a human donor in a cohort sampled during active COVID-19. This chain links TRBV28 with TRBJ2-1; 13 bases align to TRBD2. The sequencing input was peripheral blood. CDR3 protein: CASSSLRTPGLAGSNEQFF. The CDR3, as DNA: TGTGCCAGCAGTTCACTCAGGACCCCGGGACTAGCGGGATCCAATGAGCAGTTCTTC.